The clone carrying this T cell receptor (beta chain) was counted between two and nine times. This specimen comes from a study of T cells after yellow fever vaccination. Synthesis of TCR cDNA relied on 5'RACE template switching, which attached a universal primer site and UMIs. TCRdb fed the 5' RACE reads into MiXCR, producing one record per CDR3 protein. The data show about 85,000 distinct CDR3 sequences, approximately 12% seen once. The V end was cut by 5 bases, the J end by 7 bases, with 12 bases between. The germline V gene has CDR1 SEHNR and CDR2 FQNEAQ (reference sequence). The CDR3 is 12 amino acids. Study findings and constraints: Contaminating bulk clonotypes could be abundant in FACS-sorted repertoires.

Sequences were derived from CD8+ T cells not binding an NS4B(214-222) dextramer, sorted from PBMCs, sampled more than 20 days after the first yellow fever vaccination. The sequence was obtained from a man younger than 35 who received the YFV17D yellow fever vaccine. The J gene is TRBJ2-7, the V gene TRBV7-9, with D possibly being TRBD1 (6 bases). The CDR3 loop reads CASSETGWEQYV. The CDR3 DNA reads as TGTGCCAGCAGCGAAACAGGGTGGGAGCAGTACGTC.